Below, 15 T cell receptor beta chains from the same sample are listed, as sequenced in a study of patients and donors after allogeneic stem cell transplantation. TCRdb fed the RT-PCR reads into MiXCR, producing one record per CDR3 protein. Of approximately 250,000 distinct CDR3 sequences listed, 13% to 15% are singletons. The sequenced sample was blood, either unsorted or a sorted T cell fraction (not recorded which). These receptors came from a human donor who was either an allogeneic HSCT recipient or a stem cell or donor lymphocyte infusion donor (not recorded which). It is not recorded whose cells these are; they may come from a transplant donor.

This chain uses TRBV3-1 with TRBJ2-2, with TRBD2 matching 9 bases. CDR3 length: 17 residues. The germline CDR1 and CDR2 sequences are LGHDT and YNNKEL (reference sequence). V lost 0 bases, J lost 5 bases, and 7 bases stayed unmatched. Written as DNA, the CDR3 is TGTGCCAGCAGCCAAGAAAGAACTAGCGGGCAAACCGGGGAGCTGTTTTTT. As protein: CASSQERTSGQTGELFF.

The table lists this clonotype with many counts. The chain recombines TRBV7-2 with TRBJ1-2; tentative D call: TRBD1 (5 bases). Germline V gene sequence: CDR1 SGHTA, CDR2 FQGNSA. Trimming shortened V by 0 bases and J by 8 bases, and 16 bases separated the two germline ends. The CDR3 totals 15 residues. The chain's CDR3 is CASSLAPAGSGGYTF. In DNA form, the CDR3 reads TGTGCCAGCAGCTTAGCCCCAGCAGGGTCGGGAGGCTACACCTTC.

The chain recombines TRBV27 with TRBJ1-5, with D perhaps matching TRBD1 (5 bases). V was shortened by 5 bases and J by 2 bases, with 10 bases between the two germline ends. Germline loops: CDR1 MNHEY, CDR2 SMNVEV (reference sequence). CDR3 size: 14 residues. CDR3 nucleotide sequence: TGTGCCAGCAGTGCCGGGACCGGCAATCAGCCCCAGCATTTT. It yields the protein CASSAGTGNQPQHF.

This clonotype occurred a few times. The rearrangement joins TRBV29-1 to TRBJ1-4; no reliable D call. This CDR3 contains 14 residues. Trimming pared 4 bases from V and 4 bases from J, leaving 13 bases between. Germline lookup yields CDR1 SQVTM and CDR2 ANQGSEA. The CDR3 is CSVGTGMSNEKLFF. The DNA of the CDR3 is TGCAGCGTTGGAACCGGGATGAGTAATGAAAAACTGTTTTTT.

This clonotype occurred a few times. This rearrangement joins TRBV7-2 to TRBJ1-2, with D possibly matching TRBD1 (5 bases). V lost 2 bases to trimming and J lost 5 bases, with 12 bases between them. This CDR3 region has 14 residues. Germline CDR1 SGHTA, CDR2 FQGNSA. CDR3 loop: CASSLSAGFYGYTF. The CDR3 nucleotides read TGTGCCAGCAGCTTAAGCGCAGGGTTTTATGGCTACACCTTC.

This clonotype was observed a handful of times. CDR3 coding DNA: TGTGCCAGCAGTGCAGACAGCCCCCTCACAGATACGCAGTATTTT. This sequence encodes CASSADSPLTDTQYF. This rearrangement joins TRBV2 to TRBJ2-3, with a weak D call TRBD1 (5 bases). The CDR3 is 15 amino acids. V was cut by 4 bases and J by 2 bases, with 13 bases left in between. The germline CDR1 and CDR2 sequences are SNHLY and FYNNEI.

Ten or more counts support this clonotype. The chain has TRBV7-8 and TRBJ2-1, with D perhaps being TRBD1 or TRBD2 (5 bases each). V gave up 2 bases and J gave up 6 bases, with 8 bases separating them. The CDR3 contains 13 residues. CDR1 SGHVS and CDR2 FQNEAQ come from the germline V gene. The CDR3 DNA follows: TGTGCCAGCAGCTTACGAGGGGTCAATGAGCAGTTCTTC. Its protein product is CASSLRGVNEQFF.

This clonotype was found a few times. The chain has TRBV20-1 and TRBJ2-5, with D possibly TRBD2 on 5 matching bases. There are 13 residues in the CDR3. CDR1 and CDR2 from the germline V gene are DFQATT and SNEGSKA (reference sequence). V was shortened by 3 bases and J by 1 base, with 9 bases between the two germline ends. The CDR3 region has the DNA TGCAGTGCTAGTGGAAGCGGCCAAGAGACCCAGTACTTC. Translated, it gives CSASGSGQETQYF.

There are many counts of this clonotype. This sequence joins TRBV5-1 and TRBJ1-2, with D perhaps matching TRBD1 (6 bases). The CDR3 has 16 residues. Between the trimmed V and J ends, which lost 0 bases and 0 bases, there was a span of 12 bases. CDR1 and CDR2 (germline): SGHRS, YFSETQ. The CDR3 nucleotides read TGCGCCAGCAGCTTGGACCCCGGACAGTCTAACTATGGCTACACCTTC. Protein product: CASSLDPGQSNYGYTF.

Here the CDR3 DNA reads TGCGCCAGCAGCCAAGATTTCCCCGGGGAGCTGTTTTTT. This sequence encodes CASSQDFPGELFF. This chain links TRBV4-3 with TRBJ2-2; D call uncertain. V lost 0 bases, J lost 6 bases, and 5 bases lay in between. The CDR3 is 13 residues long. Germline loops: CDR1 LGHNA, CDR2 YSLEER.

The rearrangement links TRBV7-2 to TRBJ2-3; either TRBD1 or TRBD2 may supply D (5 bases each). The CDR3 totals 14 residues. Trimming removed 1 base from V and 3 bases from J, with 8 bases in between. Germline V gives CDR1 SGHTA, CDR2 FQGNSA. The CDR3: CASSLVRGTDTQYF. DNA of the CDR3: TGTGCCAGCAGCTTAGTGAGGGGAACAGATACGCAGTATTTT.

This clonotype came up many times. The chain employs TRBV29-1 and TRBJ1-1, with TRBD1 as a possible D gene (6 bases). The length of the CDR3 is 15 residues. The germline gives CDR1 SQVTM, CDR2 ANQGSEA. Between the trimmed V and J ends, which lost 2 bases and 5 bases, there was a span of 18 bases. The CDR3, as DNA: TGCAGCGTTGAATCTCACCCGGGGGCGCGTACTGAAGCTTTCTTT. The encoded protein is CSVESHPGARTEAFF. The full variable domain, with the rest looked up from reference TRBV29-1 and TRBJ1-1, is SAVISQKPSRDICQRGTSLTIQCQVDSQVTMMFWYRQQPGQSLTLIATANQGSEATYESGFVIDKFPISRPNLTFSTLTVSNMSPEDSSIYLCSVESHPGARTEAFFGQGTRLTVV.

This clonotype was found a few times. This chain connects TRBV6-2 or TRBV6-3 to TRBJ1-5; the D gene is possibly TRBD1 (6 bases). V was cut by 4 bases and J by 4 bases, with 14 bases left in between. The germline CDR1 and CDR2 sequences are MNHEY and SVGEGT. This CDR3 has 15 residues. The CDR3 region is CASSSDGGGNQPQHF. Written as DNA, the CDR3 is TGTGCCAGCAGTTCGGACGGAGGGGGTAATCAGCCCCAGCATTTT.

This chain joins TRBV28 and TRBJ2-5, with D possibly TRBD1 on 6 matching bases. The CDR3 is made up of 15 amino acids. Trimming stripped 5 bases from V and 5 bases from J, with 18 bases between. Germline CDR1 MDHEN, CDR2 SYDVKM. The CDR3 loop reads CASSQIQGRLETQYF. DNA for the CDR3: TGTGCCAGCAGTCAAATACAGGGAAGGTTGGAGACCCAGTACTTC.

This clonotype has a handful of counts. The V call is TRBV20-1, the J call TRBJ1-5; weak D call: TRBD1 (6 bases). CDR1 is DFQATT and CDR2 is SNEGSKA in the germline V gene (reference sequence). Trimming took 6 bases from V and 0 from J, leaving 18 bases between them. The CDR3 totals 16 residues. CDR3 DNA sequence: TGCAGTGCCAACCCAGGCAGGGGAATTAGCAATCAGCCCCAGCATTTT. Translation gives CSANPGRGISNQPQHF.